This note documents a single T cell receptor (beta chain) sequence. This specimen belongs to a study of blood T cell repertoires in COVID-19. With 0 bases clipped from V and 1 base from J, the junction kept 6 bases outside the gene matches. CDR3 length: 17 residues. Germline lookup yields CDR1 LGHNA and CDR2 YNFKEQ. Measured with immunoSEQ multiplex PCR; TCRdb has only the in-frame clones, and not every one. This table holds a few hundred thousand clones, 86% found once. Contact with a PCR-confirmed or clinician-diagnosed COVID-19 case occurred within 2 weeks of entry. The rearrangement uses TRBV4-2 and TRBJ2-7, with 10 bases aligning to TRBD2. This receptor was identified in a woman aged 25 to 45 who had been exposed to COVID-19. Sequenced input: PBMCs or T cells enriched from blood (not recorded which). The CDR3, as DNA: TGTGCCAGCAGCCAAGAAGGGTCTAGCGGGGGTTCCTACGAGCAGTACTTC. It yields the protein CASSQEGSSGGSYEQYF.